Given below is one T cell receptor (beta chain) in context. The sequenced target, TCR beta, came from blood CD8+ and CD4+ T cells. Controls were healthy donors (matched for age and sex). Germline V gene sequence: CDR1 MNHEY, CDR2 SVGAGI. V lost 2 bases, J lost 6 bases, and 7 bases stayed unmatched. The CDR3 spans 15 residues. The RNA, 0.5 to 1 ug, was put through reverse transcription using random hexamers. Each CDR3 protein gets one entry after TCRdb re-called the immunoSEQ multiplex PCR reads with MiXCR. The data hold fewer than 200,000 distinct CDR3 sequences, with approximately 93% observed a single time. This entry comes from a study of CD8 T cells in Susac syndrome.

The specimen sequenced was CD4+ T cells from PBMCs. The chain is built from TRBV6-5 and TRBJ1-2; the match to TRBD1 covers 9 bases. The TCR was taken from a human donor in good health. CDR3 sequence reads: CASSYPGQGTDGYTF. The CDR3 nucleotides read TGTGCCAGCAGTTACCCTGGACAGGGGACAGATGGCTACACCTTC.